In its sample, the clone carrying this T cell receptor beta chain was seen a few times. Based on clinical symptoms, serum thyroxine and TRAb, thyroid ultrasound and orbital computed tomography, diagnoses were reached. This sample was included in a study of T cells in Graves' hyperthyroidism and ophthalmopathy. It was RNA transcripts that yielded the amplified TCR beta CDR3 regions. A first-round RT-PCR of the TCR CDR3 used the HTBI primer set. In TCRdb, the multiplex PCR reads were re-called with MiXCR into one record per CDR3 protein. The table lists about 210,000 distinct CDR3 sequences, about 17% of them singletons. Germline lookup yields CDR1 GTSNPN and CDR2 SVGIG (reference sequence). Trimming shortened V by 0 bases and J by 6 bases, and 11 bases separated the two germline ends. The CDR3 is 14 amino acids.

Sequencing was carried out using blood. This receptor was obtained from a man aged 35 to 55 with Graves' hyperthyroidism. The chain joins TRBV30 to TRBJ1-4, with a tentative D call TRBD1 (6 bases). The CDR3 protein is CAWSVLRGDEKLFF. DNA for the CDR3: TGTGCCTGGAGTGTACTCAGGGGCGATGAAAAACTGTTTTTT. The full variable domain, with the rest looked up from reference TRBV30 and TRBJ1-4, is SQTIHQWPATLVQPVGSPLSLECTVEGTSNPNLYWYRQAAGRGLQLLFYSVGIGQISSEVPQNLSASRPQDRQFILSSKKLLLSDSGFYLCAWSVLRGDEKLFFGSGTQLSVL.